The 26 T cell receptor beta chains below all came from one sample that was sequenced in a study of early T cells in non-severe SARS-CoV-2 infection. TCRdb re-derived calls from the 5' RACE reads in MiXCR, one entry per CDR3 protein. The data hold fewer than 55,000 distinct CDR3 sequences, with roughly 9.2% observed a single time. The sequenced sample consisted of whole blood. The source is an adult who was a healthcare worker with PCR-confirmed SARS-CoV-2 infection or an uninfected control (not recorded which).

There are many counts of this clonotype. V gene TRBV18 combines with J gene TRBJ1-2; D uncertain. The CDR3 sequence is 13 residues long. With 0 bases removed from V and 0 bases from J, the gap between germline ends came to 2 bases. Germline CDR1 is KGHSH and CDR2 is LQKENI. The CDR3 region is CASSPPANYGYTF. CDR3 nucleotides: TGTGCCAGCTCACCACCAGCTAACTATGGCTACACCTTC.

The chain recombines TRBV4-1 with TRBJ2-3; 12 bases fit TRBD2. Losses at the gene ends were 0 bases for V and 0 bases for J; bases not matched to a gene: 16. CDR3 length equals 22 residues. The germline V gene has CDR1 MGHRA and CDR2 YSYEKL. The CDR3 region is CASSQDSTTSGGHFTSTDTQYF. The CDR3 coding sequence is TGCGCCAGCAGCCAAGATTCGACGACTAGCGGGGGCCACTTTACTAGCACAGATACGCAGTATTTT.

This clonotype was observed at least ten times. J is TRBJ1-1 and V is TRBV2; 9 positions agree with TRBD1. Germline V lookup: CDR1 SNHLY, CDR2 FYNNEI. V dropped 4 bases and J dropped 8; count of bases not matched to a gene: 2. The CDR3 spans 12 residues. CDR3 DNA: TGTGCCAGCAGTGGGACAGGGGTGGAAGCTTTCTTT. This translates into CASSGTGVEAFF.

Ten or more counts support this clonotype. V and J are TRBV6-5 and TRBJ2-3; possible D gene TRBD2, 6 bases. Trimming stripped 7 bases from V and 0 bases from J, with 20 bases between. This CDR3 comprises 17 residues. The germline CDR1 and CDR2 sequences are MNHEY and SVGAGI. CDR3 nucleotides: TGTGCCAGCACCAACTCATGGGGGAGGCTCAGCACAGATACGCAGTATTTT. It specifies CASTNSWGRLSTDTQYF.

At least ten counts were recorded for this clonotype. The chain couples TRBV2 to TRBJ2-1, with a tentative D call TRBD1 (7 bases). V dropped 8 bases and J dropped 7 bases, with 12 bases sitting between them. Germline V lookup: CDR1 SNHLY, CDR2 FYNNEI. The CDR3 is made up of 12 amino acids. CDR3 region: CASRQGGNEQFF. The DNA of the CDR3 is TGTGCCAGCCGACAGGGAGGAAATGAGCAGTTCTTC. The full variable domain, its missing parts supplied by reference TRBV2 and TRBJ2-1, is EPEVTQTPSHQVTQMGQEVILRCVPISNHLYFYWYRQILGQKVEFLVSFYNNEISEKSEIFDDQFSVERPDGSNFTLKIRSTKLEDSAMYFCASRQGGNEQFFGPGTRLTVL.

This clonotype showed up just a few times. J is TRBJ2-7 and V is TRBV12-3 or TRBV12-4; 10 nucleotides line up with TRBD1. Trimming took 4 bases from V and 4 from J; bases not matched to a gene: 10. The CDR3 extends over 16 amino acids. The CDR3 DNA is TGTGCCAGCAGTTCGCCCGACAGGGGGCACGTTTACGAGCAGTACTTC. This sequence encodes CASSSPDRGHVYEQYF.

The rearrangement joins TRBV28 to TRBJ1-5; D gene uncertain. The germline gives CDR1 MDHEN, CDR2 SYDVKM. V was shortened by 3 bases and J by 2 bases, with 11 bases between the two germline ends. The CDR3 totals 15 residues. As DNA, the CDR3 is TGTGCCAGCAGTTTTGCAGCCCGCGGCAATCAGCCCCAGCATTTT. Residues: CASSFAARGNQPQHF.

Ten or more counts support this clonotype. The genes are TRBV7-9 and TRBJ2-7, with D uncertain. The CDR3 runs to 11 residues. Germline CDR1 SEHNR, CDR2 FQNEAQ (reference sequence). Trimming cost V 7 bases and J 2 bases, with 6 bases left between them. The CDR3 DNA reads TGTGCCAGCACCGACACCTACGAGCAGTACTTC. This encodes CASTDTYEQYF.

This clonotype was recorded at least ten times. This chain links TRBV7-9 with TRBJ1-6; D possibly corresponds to TRBD1 (6 bases). Trimming left V 3 bases short and J 4 bases short, with 16 bases between. Per the germline V gene, CDR1 is SEHNR and CDR2 is FQNEAQ (reference sequence). The CDR3 consists of 17 residues. The CDR3 loop is CASSLPGQGRYNSPLHF. CDR3 coding DNA: TGTGCCAGCAGCTTGCCTGGGCAGGGGAGATATAATTCACCCCTCCACTTT.

This clonotype has at least ten counts. CDR3 in amino acids: CASDRGAWMTGELFF. The CDR3 region has the DNA TGTGCCAGTGATCGCGGGGCGTGGATGACCGGGGAGCTGTTTTTT. J is TRBJ2-2 and V is TRBV19; tentative D call: TRBD2 (6 bases). Germline V CDR1 and CDR2: LNHDA, SQIVND (reference sequence). The length of the CDR3 is 15 residues. V lost 8 bases to trimming and J lost 5 bases, with 18 bases between them.

This clonotype was seen repeatedly, ten times or more. The V gene is TRBV24-1, the J gene TRBJ2-1; TRBD2 agrees at 8 bases. V gave up 4 bases and J gave up 4 bases; unmatched junction bases: 14. The length of the CDR3 is 18 residues. The V gene's germline CDR1 is KGHDR and CDR2 SFDVKD. CDR3 loop: CATSDNGIGSGVYNEQFF. CDR3 DNA: TGTGCCACCAGTGACAACGGGATAGGTAGCGGGGTATACAATGAGCAGTTCTTC.

In its sample, this clonotype was seen many times. The chain employs TRBV10-3 and TRBJ1-1; no reliable D call. The germline V and J ends were trimmed by 5 bases and 6 bases, with 16 bases remaining between them. The germline gives CDR1 ENHRY, CDR2 SYGVKD. The CDR3 runs to 14 residues. The CDR3 region is CAISTGSREAEAFF. DNA of the CDR3: TGTGCCATCAGTACTGGGTCTAGGGAGGCTGAAGCTTTCTTT.

There are many counts of this clonotype. V usage is TRBV7-9 and J usage is TRBJ2-1; 8 bases fit TRBD1. V lost 2 bases and J lost 3; bases outside the gene matches: 15. CDR1 SEHNR and CDR2 FQNEAQ come from the germline V gene (reference sequence). CDR3 size: 19 residues. The CDR3 spells CASSLSSRTGPIYYNEQFF. CDR3 in DNA: TGTGCCAGCAGCTTATCCTCTAGGACAGGGCCAATTTACTACAATGAGCAGTTCTTC.

In its sample, this clonotype was seen many times. The rearrangement joins TRBV24-1 to TRBJ2-3; D is undetermined. The germline CDR1 and CDR2 sequences are KGHDR and SFDVKD. Trimming took off 1 base at V and 2 bases at J, with 6 bases between the two ends. The CDR3 totals 14 residues. The CDR3 region is CATSDFRSTDTQYF. The CDR3 nucleotides read TGTGCCACCAGTGATTTTCGGTCCACAGATACGCAGTATTTT.

The sample holds many counts of this clonotype. The chain carries TRBV11-2 and TRBJ2-2, with a tentative D call TRBD2 (5 bases). The germline gives CDR1 SGHAT, CDR2 FQNNGV. This CDR3 comprises 15 residues. V lost 2 bases and J lost 1, with 8 bases in between. CDR3 nucleotides: TGTGCCAGCAGCTTATCGCGGGTGAACACCGGGGAGCTGTTTTTT. Protein: CASSLSRVNTGELFF.

This clonotype came up a few times. This chain links TRBV20-1 with TRBJ2-7, with D possibly being TRBD1 (6 bases). Per germline, CDR1 DFQATT and CDR2 SNEGSKA (reference sequence). The CDR3 covers 14 residues. The V gene lost 3 bases and the J gene lost 6 bases, with 18 bases spanning the gap. The chain's CDR3 is CSASRRQTTGEQYF. The CDR3 coding sequence is TGCAGTGCTAGTCGGCGACAGACGACAGGCGAGCAGTACTTC.

This clonotype was observed many times. The chain carries TRBV20-1 and TRBJ2-7; 10 bases fit TRBD2. Germline V gene lookup returns CDR1 DFQATT and CDR2 SNEGSKA (reference sequence). With V trimmed by 0 bases and J by 0 bases, 5 bases remained unmatched. This CDR3 has 16 residues. In DNA form, the CDR3 reads TGCAGTGCTAGAGATCCGGCTAGCGGGAGCTCCTACGAGCAGTACTTC. It yields the protein CSARDPASGSSYEQYF.

This clonotype was found a few times. The chain uses TRBV7-2 and TRBJ2-5; D not resolved. Germline-derived CDR1 and CDR2 are SGHTA and FQGNSA. V lost 2 bases and J 2 bases, leaving 9 bases between the germline ends. The CDR3 covers 14 residues. The CDR3 loop is CASSLTFGQETQYF. The CDR3, as DNA: TGTGCCAGCAGCTTAACGTTCGGGCAAGAGACCCAGTACTTC.

This chain links TRBV12-5 with TRBJ1-6; D is perhaps TRBD1 (5 bases). This CDR3 is 12 amino acids long. V was shortened by 7 bases and J by 10 bases, with 11 bases between the two germline ends. Germline CDR1 LGHNT, CDR2 FRNRAP. CDR3 protein: CASAWGESPLHF. CDR3 DNA: TGTGCTAGTGCCTGGGGGGAATCACCCCTCCACTTT. The full variable domain, with the rest looked up from reference TRBV12-5 and TRBJ1-6, is DARVTQTPRHKVTEMGQEVTMRCQPILGHNTVFWYRQTMMQGLELLAYFRNRAPLDDSGMPKDRFSAEMPDATLATLKIQPSEPRDSAVYFCASAWGESPLHFGNGTRLTVT.

There are a few counts of this clonotype. The V gene is TRBV19, the J gene TRBJ1-6, with D maybe TRBD1 (5 bases). V shed 3 bases and J shed 7 bases, with 16 bases lying between them. In germline, CDR1 is LNHDA, CDR2 SQIVND (reference sequence). The CDR3 is 16 residues long. CDR3 DNA: TGTGCCAGTAGTATCTCCCCACAGGCGGGAAATTCACCCCTCCACTTT. Translation: CASSISPQAGNSPLHF.

This clonotype has a handful of counts. The V call is TRBV3-1, the J call TRBJ2-1; unclear D gene. Deletions cut 4 bases from V and 8 bases from J, with 15 bases between. Germline V lookup: CDR1 LGHDT, CDR2 YNNKEL (reference sequence). The CDR3 consists of 14 residues. The CDR3 is CASSPRNLKDEQFF. Written as DNA, the CDR3 is TGTGCCAGCAGCCCCCGTAACCTCAAGGATGAGCAGTTCTTC.

This clonotype was detected ten times or more. The gene calls are TRBV3-1 and TRBJ1-1; possibly TRBD1 for D (5 bases). V was clipped by 7 bases and J by 4 bases, with 13 bases between them. The CDR3 sequence is 13 residues long. The germline V gene has CDR1 LGHDT and CDR2 YNNKEL (reference sequence). The CDR3 is CASTRGGGTEAFF. As DNA, the CDR3 is TGTGCCAGCACCCGGGGGGGAGGCACTGAAGCTTTCTTT.

The sample holds many counts of this clonotype. The gene calls are TRBV4-1 and TRBJ1-4; D not certain. The CDR3 is 19 residues long. The V and J ends lost 6 bases and 10 bases respectively, with 33 bases between them. Per the germline V gene, CDR1 is MGHRA and CDR2 is YSYEKL. As DNA, the CDR3 is TGCGCCAGCAGTCAACAATTCGTGGTCGATCGGGGTCCGTCGGGAAAACTGTTTTTT. This sequence encodes CASSQQFVVDRGPSGKLFF.

This clonotype appeared a few times. The chain couples TRBV4-3 to TRBJ2-3; 8 bases map to TRBD1. Germline V gene lookup returns CDR1 LGHNA and CDR2 YSLEER. The CDR3 consists of 15 residues. V trimming: 3 bases; J trimming: 5 bases; junction bases outside the gene matches: 7. CDR3: CASSHYQGAGDTQYF. CDR3 in DNA: TGCGCCAGCAGCCATTACCAGGGGGCTGGAGATACGCAGTATTTT.

This clonotype was seen at least ten times. The V gene is TRBV30, the J gene TRBJ2-1; 13 bases map to TRBD2. The CDR3 is made up of 18 amino acids. Germline V gene data show CDR1 as GTSNPN and CDR2 as SVGIG (reference sequence). V trimming: 2 bases; J trimming: 7 bases; junction bases outside the gene matches: 14. This chain's CDR3 is CAWSLGTSGRVARNEQFF. The CDR3 region has the DNA TGTGCCTGGAGTTTAGGTACTAGCGGGAGGGTTGCAAGAAATGAGCAGTTCTTC. Variable domain in full (rest from reference TRBV30 and TRBJ2-1): SQTIHQWPATLVQPVGSPLSLECTVEGTSNPNLYWYRQAAGRGLQLLFYSVGIGQISSEVPQNLSASRPQDRQFILSSKKLLLSDSGFYLCAWSLGTSGRVARNEQFFGPGTRLTVL.

This chain links TRBV20-1 with TRBJ1-2; D is unresolved. Germline V gene sequence: CDR1 DFQATT, CDR2 SNEGSKA (reference sequence). The CDR3 length is 14 residues. The chain's CDR3 is CSLDGLTLGYGYTF. In nucleotides, the CDR3 is TGCAGCTTAGACGGGTTAACTCTTGGCTATGGCTACACCTTC.